The 17 T cell receptor beta chains below all came from one sample that was sequenced in a study of shared clonotypes between healthy human individuals. The repertoire was sequenced with immunoSEQ multiplex PCR; TCRdb's copy has only in-frame clones and lacks some. The sample shows some 2.3 million clones, about 92% of them seen only once. Sequencing used naive CD4+ T cells from PBMCs. Documented subset: CD45RA+ positively selected. These receptor sequences come from a man aged 18 to 29 in good health. Some clones in this sample may be carry-over from other donors' samples.

As to this clone: The same CDR3 can be traced to other DNA sequences in this sample. The chain employs TRBV7-3 and TRBJ2-7; 11 bases map to TRBD2. Germline-derived CDR1 and CDR2 are SGHTA and FQGTGA. The ends lost 2 bases at V and 3 bases at J; junction bases unmatched: 3. The length of the CDR3 is 15 residues. The CDR3 region has the DNA TGTGCCAGCAGCTTAGGGACTAGCGGTAACTACGAGCAGTACTTC. Residues: CASSLGTSGNYEQYF.

This clone was picked up one time. V is TRBV7-3 and J is TRBJ1-2, with D unclear. V lost 5 bases to trimming and J lost 6 bases, with 13 bases between them. Germline V gene lookup returns CDR1 SGHTA and CDR2 FQGTGA. This CDR3 region has 13 residues. The CDR3 nucleotides are TGTGCCAGCAGCCGAGCGGAGGGTCATGGCTACACCTTC. Its protein product is CASSRAEGHGYTF. Looking up the rest from reference TRBV7-3 and TRBJ1-2 gives the full variable domain: GAGVSQTPSNKVTEKGKYVELRCDPISGHTALYWYRQSLGQGPEFLIYFQGTGAADDSGLPNDRFFAVRPEGSVSTLKIQRTERGDSAVYLCASSRAEGHGYTFGSGTRLTVV.

This clone was observed a handful of times. CDR3 amino acids: CASSWGLNTEAFF. CDR3 nucleotides: TGTGCCAGCAGTTGGGGGCTGAACACTGAAGCTTTCTTT. This sequence joins TRBV2 and TRBJ1-1; a possible D gene is TRBD1 (6 bases). The germline CDR1 and CDR2 sequences are SNHLY and FYNNEI. V was trimmed by 5 bases and J by 0 bases, leaving 7 bases between them. This CDR3 spans 13 amino acids.

The gene calls are TRBV5-1 and TRBJ2-7; TRBD1 aligns across 9 bases. This CDR3 contains 15 residues. The ends lost 4 bases at V and 6 bases at J; junction bases unmatched: 11. Germline V lookup: CDR1 SGHRS, CDR2 YFSETQ. The CDR3 coding sequence is TGCGCCAGCAGCACTACACAGGGGGCGCCTCGCGAGCAGTACTTC. This translates into CASSTTQGAPREQYF.

CDR3: CASSPRTQGGEKLFF. Here the CDR3 DNA reads TGTGCCAGCTCCCCCAGGACCCAGGGTGGCGAAAAACTGTTTTTT. The V and J genes are TRBV18 and TRBJ1-4, with a tentative D call TRBD1 (5 bases). Trimming stripped 6 bases from V and 8 bases from J, with 19 bases between. The germline V gene has CDR1 KGHSH and CDR2 LQKENI. The CDR3 has 15 residues.

The rearrangement uses TRBV5-6 and TRBJ2-5; TRBD2 might be the D (5 bases). Germline CDR1 SGHDT, CDR2 YYEEEE. The V and J ends lost 1 base and 5 bases respectively, with 9 bases between them. The length of the CDR3 is 13 residues. The CDR3 loop reads CASSLTGEETQYF. The CDR3 coding sequence is TGTGCCAGCAGCTTGACTGGGGAGGAGACCCAGTACTTC. Full variable domain (outside the CDR3, taken from reference TRBV5-6 and TRBJ2-5): DAGVTQSPTHLIKTRGQQVTLRCSPKSGHDTVSWYQQALGQGPQFIFQYYEEEERQRGNFPDRFSGHQFPNYSSELNVNALLLGDSALYLCASSLTGEETQYFGPGTRLLVL.

The gene calls are TRBV28 and TRBJ1-5, with 10 bases lining up with TRBD1. Germline V gene sequence: CDR1 MDHEN, CDR2 SYDVKM. The CDR3 contains 14 residues. V lost 6 bases and J lost 7; bases outside the gene matches: 6. This chain's CDR3 is CASSSTGGEQPQHF. CDR3 DNA: TGTGCCAGCAGCTCGACAGGGGGCGAACAGCCCCAGCATTTT.

The rearrangement joins TRBV29-1 to TRBJ2-3; D unresolved. CDR1 and CDR2 from the germline V gene are SQVTM and ANQGSEA. This CDR3 is built from 15 residues. V lost 1 base to trimming and J lost 0 bases, with 11 bases between them. The CDR3 loop is CSVEGAQSSTDTQYF. The CDR3 DNA is TGCAGCGTTGAAGGAGCGCAGTCTAGCACAGATACGCAGTATTTT.

This clone was counted a single time. The genes are TRBV29-1 and TRBJ2-5, with D unresolved. This CDR3 has 12 amino acids. V lost 5 bases and J lost 5, with 12 bases in between. The V gene's germline CDR1 is SQVTM and CDR2 ANQGSEA. CDR3 protein: CSVLPGVETQYF. The CDR3 nucleotides read TGCAGCGTTCTCCCTGGAGTGGAGACCCAGTACTTC.

On this clone itself: The sample contains more than one DNA sequence encoding this CDR3. The chain employs TRBV5-6 and TRBJ1-1; 8 bases align to TRBD1. Germline V gene sequence: CDR1 SGHDT, CDR2 YYEEEE. The CDR3 totals 16 residues. V trimming: 3 bases; J trimming: 2 bases; junction bases outside the gene matches: 9. The CDR3 region is CASSSQGARVNTEAFF. CDR3 bases: TGTGCCAGCAGCTCGCAGGGGGCGAGAGTCAACACTGAAGCTTTCTTT.

The gene calls are TRBV5-1 and TRBJ2-1, with D possibly TRBD2 on 5 matching bases. This CDR3 is built from 13 residues. V lost 3 bases and J lost 5, with 9 bases in between. Germline CDR1 SGHRS, CDR2 YFSETQ. The CDR3 nucleotides are TGCGCCAGCAGCTGGGAGCCCGACAATGAGCAGTTCTTC. Amino acids: CASSWEPDNEQFF.

This chain joins TRBV7-3 and TRBJ2-3, with D hard to call. The CDR3 totals 13 residues. The germline CDR1 and CDR2 sequences are SGHTA and FQGTGA. V was shortened by 2 bases and J by 2 bases, with 5 bases between the two germline ends. The CDR3 spells CASSLQTTDTQYF. CDR3 DNA: TGTGCCAGCAGCTTACAGACCACAGATACGCAGTATTTT.

This chain links TRBV5-8 with TRBJ2-5; D unclear. V lost 1 base and J 1 base, leaving 8 bases between the germline ends. Germline V gene sequence: CDR1 SGHTS, CDR2 YDEGEE. This CDR3 region has 14 residues. The CDR3 DNA reads TGTGCCAGCAGCTTGTATAGGTTCCAAGAGACCCAGTACTTC. Its protein product is CASSLYRFQETQYF.

This chain connects TRBV7-9 to TRBJ2-7; D possibly corresponds to TRBD1 (6 bases). Germline CDR1 and CDR2: SEHNR and FQNEAQ (reference sequence). Trimming stripped 4 bases from V and 0 bases from J, with 10 bases between. This CDR3 region has 14 residues. DNA of the CDR3: TGTGCCAGCAGCTCCGGACAGAGCTCCTACGAGCAGTACTTC. Translation gives CASSSGQSSYEQYF.

This clone showed up just a few times. This chain joins TRBV6-5 and TRBJ1-1; TRBD1 is a possible D gene (6 bases). CDR3 size: 15 residues. Deletions cut 0 bases from V and 5 bases from J, with 13 bases between. Germline CDR1 is MNHEY and CDR2 is SVGAGI. The CDR3 region is CASSYSTGGRTEAFF. In DNA form, the CDR3 reads TGTGCCAGCAGTTACTCGACGGGGGGCCGGACTGAAGCTTTCTTT.

This clone was seen a handful of times. Other DNA variants within this sample encode the same CDR3. The V and J genes are TRBV15 and TRBJ2-7; D ambiguous. Trimming cost V 1 base and J 0 bases, with 7 bases left between them. The CDR3 totals 14 residues. Germline CDR1 and CDR2: LNHNV and YYDKDF (reference sequence). The CDR3 DNA sequence: TGTGCCACCAGCAGAGGAGGTGACTCCTACGAGCAGTACTTC. This translates into CATSRGGDSYEQYF.

V is TRBV7-6 and J is TRBJ2-7; perhaps D is TRBD1 or TRBD2 (6 bases each). Germline CDR1 SGHVS, CDR2 FNYEAQ. The V gene lost 5 bases and the J gene lost 4 bases, with 24 bases spanning the gap. The CDR3 consists of 17 residues. This CDR3 reads CASSDPYQGKGGYEQYF. The CDR3 DNA is TGTGCCAGCAGCGACCCCTATCAGGGAAAAGGGGGGTACGAGCAGTACTTC.